This record looks at one T cell receptor (beta chain) sequence and its context. Its specificity is not known. This sample is part of a study of T cell responses to AZD1222 COVID-19 vaccine. About the study: Investigators merged groups given second doses at roughly 4 or roughly 12 weeks.

The V gene lost 1 base and the J gene lost 0 bases, with 9 bases spanning the gap. Germline CDR1 LNHNV, CDR2 YYDKDF (reference sequence). The CDR3 totals 15 residues. Whole-study findings and limits: The study identified only a handful of AZD1222 recipients as seropositive at baseline. Along spike, vaccine-associated CD4 TCRs were found throughout, with dominance at 160-218 and 743-854.

Sequenced by immunoSEQ multiplex PCR; TCRdb stores in-frame clones only, minus some. The table includes over 85,000 clones, about nine tenths detected once. The clonotype comes from an adult in good health. This specimen consisted of peripheral blood, obtained on day 0 of AZD1222 vaccination. The genes are TRBV15 and TRBJ1-1, with D possibly matching TRBD1 (5 bases). Here the CDR3 DNA reads TGTGCCACCAGCAGAGTTCCGGGACTGAACACTGAAGCTTTCTTT. The encoded protein is CATSRVPGLNTEAFF.